This T cell receptor (beta chain) appears in the sequencing data of a study of shared clonotypes between healthy human individuals (dated by TCRdb to the early 2020s). About the study as a whole: A few men and two women, aged 18 to 49 years, made up the cohort. For each donor, three plates each were used for CD4 naive and CD4 memory, two plates were used for CD8 naive, and one plate was used for CD8 memory. To estimate repertoire size and how much clonotypes are shared between individuals, the study performed deep sequencing of blood TCR repertoires from a few healthy adults. Leukapheresis yielded between about 0.85 and 9.5 billion PBMCs per donor. Libraries were prepared and TCR repertoires were sequenced by different laboratories using diverse techniques, in order to increase sequencing depth and limit assay-specific biases.

V and J are trimmed by 4 bases and 4 bases, and the gene matches miss 3 bases of the junction. The germline V gene (reference sequence) supplies CDR1 LNHNV and CDR2 YYDKDF. Counted from cysteine to phenylalanine, this CDR3 has 13 amino acids. Only the CDR3 region is kept as DNA, spanning 39 bases read in frame from base 1. Using the deep immunoSEQ assay, multiplex PCR amplified TCR CDR3 regions from genomic DNA. Genomic DNA extracted from each cell subset was distributed evenly over all wells of several immunoSEQ 96-well plates, and each plate served as one replicate. Each replicate PCR for sorted subsets received about 180 ng genomic DNA, equal to 28,000 or so T cell genomes. The purified libraries were quantified using a Qubit 3.0 fluorometer, sized with a Bioanalyzer 2100, and then quantified again using the KAPA Library Quantification kit. A separate single-read 150-cycle Illumina NextSeq 550 flow cell was used to sequence each immunoSEQ 96-well plate. In the source study's methods: Because the immunoSEQ output included only junctional sequences and no quality scores, the filtering could not be the same as the filtering used for full-length reads. Sequences were annotated with PyIR, a Python wrapper for IgBLAST v1.9, and V/J genes and CDR3 were assigned using IMGT germline references. Reads were removed for weak V/J assignments (E-value above 1e-6), missing CDR3, stop codons, out-of-frame junctions, or ambiguous translated residues. V3J clonotypes were defined as sequences sharing the same inferred V gene, J gene, and CDR3 amino acid sequence. The percentage overlap between two repertoires was calculated by dividing the number of shared unique clonotypes by the size of the smaller repertoire. Three approaches were used to assess repertoire richness: RTK rarefaction, the Chao1 estimator, and Recon v2.1 estimates of unobserved clonotypes. OLGA was used to compute generation probabilities for all TCRbeta clonotypes that the gDNA method yielded from several donors. The clones in this table, taken by TCRdb from immuneACCESS, are in-frame only. Not every clone is retained; where verified, under half of the shortfall comes from an unresolved V gene, and the cause of the rest is unknown. That table is the source of V, J and clone size, and D and trimming were worked out from the DNA. The sample includes hundreds of thousands of clones, with approximately 96% observed a single time. Less than 0.25% of the sample is held by the ten biggest clonotypes.

Overall results and qualifications from the work: Sampling was restricted to blood, and TCR repertoires in tissues likely differ from the TCR repertoires found in blood. Because the study included a small number of donors, the genetic and exposure-history diversity represented was limited. Based on pairwise subsampling, the degree of clonotype sharing among donors was expected to be affected by sequencing depth. When a few donors were compared, the shared fraction of clonotypes was about 5.5% for naive CD4, 3.5% for naive CD8, 2% to 2.5% for memory CD4, and 0.3% to 0.5% for memory CD8. Compared with non-shared clonotypes, the clonotypes found in all four sorted-subset donors had higher generation probabilities. Incomplete sequencing was indicated by rarefaction of sorted-subset datasets, despite the large sequencing depth. Estimated clonotype richness was generally larger for naive than for memory subsets.

Points on this clone: Its antigen is not yet known. The record has no base qualities; no much larger clone is one base away.

CD8 naive samples were CD45RO-negative cells positively selected for CCR7, giving a CD45RA+CCR7+ population that excluded TemRA cells. Healthy HIV-negative adults with no recently reported acute infections or vaccinations were included as donors. Every donor was a Caucasian adult living in Nashville, Tennessee, USA. After blood collection by leukapheresis, PBMCs were isolated using Ficoll-Histopaque density gradient centrifugation and then cryopreserved in the vapor phase of liquid nitrogen. Analytical flow cytometry was used to check the purity and quantity of each magnetically sorted T cell population. From each sorted fraction, genomic DNA was isolated and quantified by UV absorbance on a Nanodrop 2000c.

The sample taken for sequencing was naive CD8+ T cells sorted from blood. What the cell subset or site label conveys for this sample: CD45RA+CCR7+. The sequence was collected from a man between 25 and 39 years old in good health. The chain couples TRBV15 to TRBJ2-5; TRBD1 agrees with 7 junctional bases. The DNA sequence is given as TGTGCCACCAGCAACAGGGGTGCAGAGACCCAGTACTTC. Its protein product is CATSNRGAETQYF.